Listed below are T cell receptor beta chains from one sample, sequenced in a study of cytomegalovirus exposure and HLA in healthy donors. The table came from immunoSEQ multiplex PCR; TCRdb's copy has only in-frame clones and leaves some out. The table includes approximately 180,000 clones, around 79% detected once. Sequencing input: PBMCs. The receptors were sampled from a woman aged 45-59 years in good health and CMV-seronegative. Each CDR3 is given without its conserved first and last residue. The D gene is left open where the match is weak.

v_call	j_call	d_call	cdr3_aa
TRBV5-6	TRBJ1-2	NA	ASTDGPGNYGYT
TRBV4-3	TRBJ2-2	TRBD2	ASMPGTSEAGELF
TRBV19	TRBJ1-1	TRBD1	ASSKRQGRNTEAF
TRBV5-6	TRBJ1-1	NA	ASSWGREVFYVTEAF
TRBV11-2	TRBJ1-2	TRBD1	ASSLEGGTGFDYGYT
TRBV9	TRBJ2-7	NA	ASSVAAGPSYEQY
TRBV7-9	TRBJ2-5	TRBD1	ASSLGDRGQETQY
TRBV5-1	TRBJ1-3	TRBD1	ASSRVGTGTSSGNTIY
TRBV9	TRBJ1-2	TRBD1	ASSSHKQGTEGYT
TRBV14	TRBJ1-1	NA	ASSQVRGPFTEAF
TRBV27	TRBJ1-2	NA	ASSPGGPNYGYT
TRBV27	TRBJ1-1	TRBD1	ASSPGQGATEAF
TRBV6-5	TRBJ1-2	NA	ASSYSSAANYGYT
TRBV11-1	TRBJ1-1	NA	ASSFSTGNTEAF
TRBV28	TRBJ2-2	NA	AGRRPNTGELF
TRBV7-3	TRBJ1-2	TRBD1	ASSLTGQGGGGYT
TRBV6-5	TRBJ2-7	TRBD2	ASSHPGLASHEQY
TRBV12-5	TRBJ1-1	NA	ASGLFQGANTEAF
TRBV19	TRBJ2-7	TRBD1	ASSILPGGSYEQY
TRBV29-1	TRBJ1-5	NA	SVRHPEGNQPQH
TRBV7-2	TRBJ1-4	TRBD1	ASSFPTGGNEKLF
TRBV5-1	TRBJ2-7	TRBD1	ASSPRGTGSSYEQY
TRBV27	TRBJ1-5	NA	ASSSKDRRPQH
TRBV4-2	TRBJ2-1	TRBD2	ASSPGLAGVREQF
TRBV28	TRBJ1-1	NA	ASSFPTGGQAF
TRBV7-2	TRBJ1-5	TRBD1	ASSQGTAGQPQH
TRBV7-9	TRBJ2-7	NA	ASSFQGSYEQY
TRBV5-1	TRBJ1-2	NA	ASSPLGGYGYT
TRBV6-6	TRBJ2-1	TRBD2	ASNSKGSGRSGEQF
TRBV15	TRBJ1-2	NA	ATSRATGLNYGYT
TRBV11-2	TRBJ2-7	TRBD2	ASSPTSGSYEQY
TRBV15	TRBJ1-1	NA	ATSRKVGRGNTEAF
TRBV11-2	TRBJ1-1	NA	ASSLKVGGNTEAF
TRBV11-2	TRBJ2-3	NA	ASSFTITDTQY
TRBV18	TRBJ2-1	NA	ASKLLYNEQF
TRBV28	TRBJ2-2	NA	ASRTGNTGELF
TRBV15	TRBJ1-5	TRBD1	ATSPPRTGVNQPQH
TRBV9	TRBJ2-7	TRBD2	ASSELAGVSYEQY
TRBV11-2	TRBJ1-1	NA	ASSLKRNTEAF
TRBV7-2	TRBJ2-1	TRBD2	ASSFSGGARHEQF
TRBV9	TRBJ2-3	NA	ASSVVGADTDTQY
TRBV19	TRBJ2-3	NA	ASSPTRGANTDTQY
TRBV10-3	TRBJ2-3	TRBD1	AISDGQGSTDTQY
TRBV29-1	TRBJ2-3	NA	SVGGTHTDTQY
TRBV5-1	TRBJ2-2	NA	ASGRTVGGGELF
TRBV4-3	TRBJ2-3	NA	ASSQRSTDTQY
TRBV7-2	TRBJ1-1	NA	ASSFPGRAEAF
TRBV4-1	TRBJ2-3	TRBD2	ASSERGGSRTDTQY
TRBV2	TRBJ2-3	TRBD1	ASTPDRGGDTQY
TRBV10-3	TRBJ1-1	TRBD1	AIRQGLTNTEAF
TRBV4-1	TRBJ2-5	NA	ASSQTGGEETQY